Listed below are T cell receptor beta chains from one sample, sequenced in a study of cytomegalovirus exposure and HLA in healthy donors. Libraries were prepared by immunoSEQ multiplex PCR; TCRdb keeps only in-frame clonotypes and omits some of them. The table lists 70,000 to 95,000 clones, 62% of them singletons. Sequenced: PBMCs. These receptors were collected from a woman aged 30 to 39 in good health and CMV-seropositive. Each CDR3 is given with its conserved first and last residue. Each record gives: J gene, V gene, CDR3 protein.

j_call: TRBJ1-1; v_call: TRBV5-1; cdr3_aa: CASSAGGTALNTEAFF
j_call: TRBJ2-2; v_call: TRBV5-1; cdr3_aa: CASSLGQGSNTGELFF
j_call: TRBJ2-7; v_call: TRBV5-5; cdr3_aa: CASSSPSGVEHEQYF
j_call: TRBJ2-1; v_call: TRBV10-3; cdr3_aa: CAIRRDRRDNEQFF
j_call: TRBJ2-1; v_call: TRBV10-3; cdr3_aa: CAITDPGTSGINEQFF
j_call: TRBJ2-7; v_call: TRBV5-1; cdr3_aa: CASSLLQGKNYEQYF
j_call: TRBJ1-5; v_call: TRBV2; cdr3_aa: CASSEWLGRDQPQHF
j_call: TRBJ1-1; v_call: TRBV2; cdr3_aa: CASSDFQGGLSGTEAFF
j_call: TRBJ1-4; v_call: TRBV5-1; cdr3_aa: CASSLAEGGNEKLFF
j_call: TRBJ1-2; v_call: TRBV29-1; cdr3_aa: CSVATGSYGYTF
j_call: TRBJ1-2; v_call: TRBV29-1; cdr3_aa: CSVLQTGSHGYTF
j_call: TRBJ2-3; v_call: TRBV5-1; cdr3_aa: CASSPRGLAGLTDTQYF
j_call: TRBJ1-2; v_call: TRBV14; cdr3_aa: CASSEGQGTNYGYTF
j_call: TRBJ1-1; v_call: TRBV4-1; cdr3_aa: CASSQSAGLGTEAFF
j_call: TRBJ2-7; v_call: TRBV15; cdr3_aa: CATSRDRGLASYEQYF
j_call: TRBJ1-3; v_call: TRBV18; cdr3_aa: CASSPELTGGSGNTIYF
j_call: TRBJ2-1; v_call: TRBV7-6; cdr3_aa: CASSLHTSGGFSYNEQFF
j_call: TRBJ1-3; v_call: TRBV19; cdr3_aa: CASKNQGLGNTIYF
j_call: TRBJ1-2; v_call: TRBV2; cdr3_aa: CASPLWGGSDGYTF
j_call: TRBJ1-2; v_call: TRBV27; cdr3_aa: CASRREGSGVGGYTF
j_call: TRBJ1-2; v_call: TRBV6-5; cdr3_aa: CASSRKPGGGYGYTF
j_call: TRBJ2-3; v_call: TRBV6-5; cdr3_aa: CASSYSGGAKDTQYF
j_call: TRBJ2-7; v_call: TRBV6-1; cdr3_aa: CASSSSGTGSSEQYF
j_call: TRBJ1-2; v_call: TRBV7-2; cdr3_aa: CASSLISGQIYGYPF
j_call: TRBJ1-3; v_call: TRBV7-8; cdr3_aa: CASSRGTATTGNTIYF
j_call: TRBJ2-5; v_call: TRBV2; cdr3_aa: CASSRLLETQYF